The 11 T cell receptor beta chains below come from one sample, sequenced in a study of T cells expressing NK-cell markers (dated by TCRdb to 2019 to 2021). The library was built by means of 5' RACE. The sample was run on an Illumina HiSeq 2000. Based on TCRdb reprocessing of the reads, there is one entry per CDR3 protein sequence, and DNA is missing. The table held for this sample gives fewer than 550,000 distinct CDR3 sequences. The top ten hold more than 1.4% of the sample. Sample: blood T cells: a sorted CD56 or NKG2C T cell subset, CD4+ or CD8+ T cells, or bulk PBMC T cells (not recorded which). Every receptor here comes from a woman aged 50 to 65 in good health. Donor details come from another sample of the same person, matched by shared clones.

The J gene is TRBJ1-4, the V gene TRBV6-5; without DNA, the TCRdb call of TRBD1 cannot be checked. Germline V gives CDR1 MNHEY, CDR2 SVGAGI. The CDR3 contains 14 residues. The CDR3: CASRRQLTNEKLFF.

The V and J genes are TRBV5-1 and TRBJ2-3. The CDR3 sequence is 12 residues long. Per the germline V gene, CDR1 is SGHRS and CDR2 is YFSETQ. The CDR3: CASSLETDTQYF.

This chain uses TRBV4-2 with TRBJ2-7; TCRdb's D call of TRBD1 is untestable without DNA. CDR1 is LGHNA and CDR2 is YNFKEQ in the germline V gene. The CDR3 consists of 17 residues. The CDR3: CASSQDWGDRDPYEQYF.

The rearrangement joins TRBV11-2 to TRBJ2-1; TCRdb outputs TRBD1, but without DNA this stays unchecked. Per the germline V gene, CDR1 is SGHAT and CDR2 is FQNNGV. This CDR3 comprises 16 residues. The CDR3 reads CASRPISDSTYNEQFF.

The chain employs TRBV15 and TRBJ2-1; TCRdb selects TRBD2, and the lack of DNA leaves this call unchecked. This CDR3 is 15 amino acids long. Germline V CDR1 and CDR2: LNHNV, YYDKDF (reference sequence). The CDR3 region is CATRLAGGRFNEQFF.

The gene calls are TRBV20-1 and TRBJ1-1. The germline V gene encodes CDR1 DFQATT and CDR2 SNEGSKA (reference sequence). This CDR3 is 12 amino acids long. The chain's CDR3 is CSARTSNTEAFF.

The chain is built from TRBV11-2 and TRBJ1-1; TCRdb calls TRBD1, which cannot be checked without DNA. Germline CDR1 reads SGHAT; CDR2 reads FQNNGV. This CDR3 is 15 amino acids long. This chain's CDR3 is CASSLVQGITTEAFF.

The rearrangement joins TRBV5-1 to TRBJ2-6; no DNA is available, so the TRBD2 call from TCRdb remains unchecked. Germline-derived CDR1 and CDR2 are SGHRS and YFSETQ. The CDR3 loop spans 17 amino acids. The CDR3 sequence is CASSLELAGGGANVLTF.

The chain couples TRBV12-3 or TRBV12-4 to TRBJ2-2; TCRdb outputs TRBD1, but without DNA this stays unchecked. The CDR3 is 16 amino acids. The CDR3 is CASSLTLPGSTGELFF.

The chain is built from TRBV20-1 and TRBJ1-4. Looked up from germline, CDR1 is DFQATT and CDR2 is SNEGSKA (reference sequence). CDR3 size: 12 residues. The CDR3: CSAAGPNEKLFF.

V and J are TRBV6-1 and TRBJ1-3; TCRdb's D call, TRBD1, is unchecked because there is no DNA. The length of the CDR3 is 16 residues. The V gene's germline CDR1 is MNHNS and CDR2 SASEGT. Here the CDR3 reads CASIIVGPGGTNTIYF.